One sample yielded the 23 T cell receptor beta chains listed below, sequenced in a study of T-cell memory formation after mild COVID-19 (dated by TCRdb to the early 2020s). Libraries were prepared through 5' RACE. Sequencing took place on an Illumina NovaSeq 6000. TCRdb trimmed the raw reads at Q25, called clones with MiXCR and kept productive beta chains. Each entry merges the rows of one CDR3 protein and shows their most common DNA and genes. This sample is represented by about 340,000 distinct CDR3 sequences; 15% to 20% of them were singletons. Jointly, the top ten make up around 22% of the sample. Sequences were obtained from PBMCs or a T cell subset sorted from them (not recorded which). All receptors derive from a man aged 18 to 29 who had mild COVID-19 (a few samples of this study predate the infection). The sample titles of this study are shuffled in the database, so cell type and time point are left out; the donor was told from shared clones.

This clonotype occurred a few times. This chain joins TRBV6-5 and TRBJ2-3, with D maybe TRBD2 (5 bases). This CDR3 comprises 15 residues. Looked up from germline, CDR1 is MNHEY and CDR2 is SVGAGI. Trimming removed 7 bases from V and 0 bases from J, with 14 bases in between. CDR3: CASKSRAVSTDTQYF. The CDR3 DNA reads as TGTGCCAGCAAATCGAGGGCCGTCAGCACAGATACGCAGTATTTT.

The chain is built from TRBV7-2 and TRBJ2-3; possibly TRBD1 or TRBD2 for D (5 bases each). V lost 5 bases and J lost 0, with 12 bases in between. Looked up from germline, CDR1 is SGHTA and CDR2 is FQGNSA. The CDR3 covers 15 residues. As DNA, the CDR3 is TGTGCCAGCAGCCCCGGGACGCTTAGCACAGATACGCAGTATTTT. Its translation: CASSPGTLSTDTQYF.

This clonotype has a handful of counts. The V and J genes are TRBV20-1 and TRBJ2-3, with D perhaps TRBD1 (6 bases). The germline V gene has CDR1 DFQATT and CDR2 SNEGSKA (reference sequence). V shed 5 bases and J shed 1 base, with 13 bases lying between them. This CDR3 has 14 residues. The CDR3, as DNA: TGCAGTGCTTGTCGACAGGACGGCACAGATACGCAGTATTTT. It encodes CSACRQDGTDTQYF.

This clonotype was counted only a few times. The chain carries TRBV27 and TRBJ2-1; 7 bases are a match to TRBD1. J lost 4 bases, V lost 2 bases, and 5 bases had no gene match. The CDR3 runs to 15 residues. CDR1 is MNHEY and CDR2 is SMNVEV in the germline V gene (reference sequence). As DNA, the CDR3 is TGTGCCAGCAGTTTAACTGGGACAGAGTACAATGAGCAGTTCTTC. Translation gives CASSLTGTEYNEQFF.

This clonotype occurred a few times. The chain employs TRBV25-1 and TRBJ1-1; unclear D gene. This CDR3 is 11 amino acids long. The germline CDR1 and CDR2 sequences are MGHDK and SYGVNS. The V gene lost 8 bases and the J gene lost 4 bases, with 8 bases spanning the gap. CDR3 amino acids: CASAAGTEAFF. Here the CDR3 DNA reads TGTGCCAGCGCCGCGGGCACTGAAGCTTTCTTT.

This chain connects TRBV5-1 to TRBJ2-1; TRBD2 might be the D (5 bases). CDR1 and CDR2 from the germline V gene are SGHRS and YFSETQ. This CDR3 region has 17 residues. Trimming stripped 4 bases from V and 5 bases from J, with 22 bases between. The CDR3 here is CASSPPKSGFRNNEQFF. In DNA form, the CDR3 reads TGCGCCAGCAGCCCACCAAAGTCGGGGTTTAGGAACAATGAGCAGTTCTTC. Drawing the rest from reference TRBV5-1 and TRBJ2-1, the complete variable domain is KAGVTQTPRYLIKTRGQQVTLSCSPISGHRSVSWYQQTPGQGLQFLFEYFSETQRNKGNFPGRFSGRQFSNSRSEMNVSTLELGDSALYLCASSPPKSGFRNNEQFFGPGTRLTVL.

V is TRBV7-3 and J is TRBJ2-5; TRBD2 aligns across 9 bases. In germline, CDR1 is SGHTA, CDR2 FQGTGA. The CDR3 contains 15 residues. Trimming took 5 bases from V and 2 from J; bases not matched to a gene: 6. The CDR3 reads CASSASGGTQETQYF. The CDR3 DNA reads as TGTGCCAGCAGCGCAAGCGGGGGGACTCAAGAGACCCAGTACTTC. The complete variable domain, with remaining parts taken from reference TRBV7-3 and TRBJ2-5, reads GAGVSQTPSNKVTEKGKYVELRCDPISGHTALYWYRQSLGQGPEFLIYFQGTGAADDSGLPNDRFFAVRPEGSVSTLKIQRTERGDSAVYLCASSASGGTQETQYFGPGTRLLVL.

This clonotype was detected only a few times. The V call is TRBV7-3, the J call TRBJ2-3, with 8 bases identical to TRBD1. The V segment lost 5 bases and the J segment 4 bases; nucleotides outside the gene matches: 11. Germline CDR1 and CDR2: SGHTA and FQGTGA. This CDR3 is built from 16 residues. CDR3 bases: TGTGCCAGCAGCCCGACGGGTTACAGGGGGGCAGATACGCAGTATTTT. Its protein product is CASSPTGYRGADTQYF.

In its sample, this clonotype was seen a few times. J is TRBJ1-1 and V is TRBV5-1; possible D gene TRBD1, 5 bases. This CDR3 is built from 14 residues. With 2 bases removed from V and 5 bases from J, the gap between germline ends came to 13 bases. Germline V gene data show CDR1 as SGHRS and CDR2 as YFSETQ. DNA of the CDR3: TGCGCCAGCAGCTTTGGGGGTAAGGGGACTGAAGCTTTCTTT. Its translation: CASSFGGKGTEAFF.

This clonotype was seen many times. The rearrangement links TRBV7-6 to TRBJ2-3, with D unclear. This CDR3 comprises 15 residues. The V gene's germline CDR1 is SGHVS and CDR2 FNYEAQ. Between the trimmed V and J ends, which lost 1 base and 0 bases, there was a span of 8 bases. CDR3 region: CASSLVGFSTDTQYF. CDR3 sequence (DNA): TGTGCCAGCAGCTTAGTCGGATTTAGCACAGATACGCAGTATTTT.

The chain employs TRBV20-1 and TRBJ2-3; 12 nucleotides line up with TRBD2. Germline V gives CDR1 DFQATT, CDR2 SNEGSKA (reference sequence). V shed 3 bases, J shed 4 bases, and the junction held 8 bases outside the gene matches. CDR3 length: 16 amino acids. The CDR3 reads CSASLAGGPSADTQYF. In DNA form, the CDR3 reads TGCAGTGCTAGCCTAGCGGGGGGGCCTAGCGCAGATACGCAGTATTTT.

This clonotype was seen a handful of times. The rearrangement uses TRBV5-1 and TRBJ2-1, with D perhaps TRBD1 (5 bases). Germline V gives CDR1 SGHRS, CDR2 YFSETQ. V was clipped by 5 bases and J by 2 bases, with 11 bases between them. The CDR3 covers 14 residues. This CDR3 reads CASRLLGPYNEQFF. As DNA, the CDR3 is TGCGCCAGCAGACTCCTGGGGCCCTACAATGAGCAGTTCTTC.

This clonotype has a handful of counts. The chain is built from TRBV6-1 and TRBJ1-2; D possibly corresponds to TRBD1 (5 bases). V lost 5 bases, J lost 0 bases, and 16 bases lay in between. Germline V lookup: CDR1 MNHNS, CDR2 SASEGT. The CDR3 totals 16 residues. In nucleotides, the CDR3 is TGTGCCAGCAGTTCGAACTTTTTGGGGGCTAACTATGGCTACACCTTC. This codes for CASSSNFLGANYGYTF.

The V and J genes are TRBV29-1 and TRBJ1-2, with 7 bases aligning to TRBD1. In germline, CDR1 is SQVTM, CDR2 ANQGSEA. V lost 7 bases, J lost 0 bases, and 11 bases stayed unmatched. This CDR3 comprises 15 residues. The CDR3, as DNA: TGCAGCGCCGAAGGGTTCAGGGGGGCTAACTATGGCTACACCTTC. It specifies CSAEGFRGANYGYTF.

This chain connects TRBV3-1 to TRBJ2-7, with 8 bases aligning to TRBD2. This CDR3 has 15 amino acids. Per germline, CDR1 LGHDT and CDR2 YNNKEL (reference sequence). Losses at the gene ends were 4 bases for V and 2 bases for J; bases not matched to a gene: 7. The CDR3 region has the DNA TGTGCCAGCAGCCGAAACGTCGGGGGGGCCTACGAGCAGTACTTC. It codes for CASSRNVGGAYEQYF.

This clonotype was seen at least ten times. This sequence joins TRBV9 and TRBJ1-6, with D possibly matching TRBD1 (6 bases). Trimming pared 0 bases from V and 8 bases from J, leaving 9 bases between. CDR1 is SGDLS and CDR2 is YYNGEE in the germline V gene. The CDR3 spans 14 residues. The CDR3 loop is CASSVGDTYSPLHF. In nucleotides, the CDR3 is TGTGCCAGCAGCGTAGGGGACACTTATTCACCCCTCCACTTT.

At least ten counts were recorded for this clonotype. The J gene is TRBJ2-2, the V gene TRBV6-5, with 8 bases lining up with TRBD2. J lost 7 bases, V lost 7 bases, and 8 bases had no gene match. CDR1 is MNHEY and CDR2 is SVGAGI in the germline V gene. The CDR3 sequence is 14 residues long. The CDR3 DNA sequence: TGTGCCAGCATTCCGGGACTAGAGGTCGGGGAGCTGTTTTTT. It is translated as CASIPGLEVGELFF.

The genes are TRBV7-8 and TRBJ2-5; D remains unclear. The V end lost 5 bases, the J end lost 4 bases, and 17 bases lay between the germline ends. The CDR3 is 15 residues long. Germline CDR1 is SGHVS and CDR2 is FQNEAQ. The CDR3 region is CASSVSGGYRETQYF. DNA for the CDR3: TGTGCCAGCAGCGTTTCAGGTGGCTATAGAGAGACCCAGTACTTC.

The V gene is TRBV7-2, the J gene TRBJ2-7, with 7 bases identical to TRBD1. The trim removed 5 bases at V and 5 bases at J, leaving 12 bases unmatched. This CDR3 has 15 amino acids. The V gene's germline CDR1 is SGHTA and CDR2 FQGNSA. The CDR3 loop reads CASSTPGTDVNEQYF. CDR3 in DNA: TGTGCCAGCAGCACTCCCGGGACAGACGTCAACGAGCAGTACTTC.

This clonotype was picked up many times. The rearrangement links TRBV27 to TRBJ2-1, with 9 bases identical to TRBD1. Per the germline V gene, CDR1 is MNHEY and CDR2 is SMNVEV (reference sequence). J was trimmed by 0 bases and V by 5 bases; bases with no gene match: 2. This CDR3 has 15 residues. Written as DNA, the CDR3 is TGTGCCAGCAGTCGACAGGGGGGCTCCTACAATGAGCAGTTCTTC. Translating it yields CASSRQGGSYNEQFF.

J is TRBJ1-1 and V is TRBV12-3 or TRBV12-4; D not certain. There are 14 residues in the CDR3. Trimming took 6 bases from V and 5 from J, leaving 16 bases between them. CDR3 bases: TGTGCCAGCAGACCAGCCGCCGTCGGGACTGAAGCTTTCTTT. Translation gives CASRPAAVGTEAFF.

The CDR3, as DNA: TGTGCCAGCAGCTGGACAGGGGAGAAGACCCAGTACTTC. As protein: CASSWTGEKTQYF. The rearrangement joins TRBV7-8 to TRBJ2-5, with TRBD1 identical over 9 bases. The CDR3 length is 13 residues. Germline V lookup: CDR1 SGHVS, CDR2 FQNEAQ. V lost 4 bases and J lost 6; bases outside the gene matches: 3.

J is TRBJ2-2 and V is TRBV5-1; 7 nucleotides line up with TRBD1. Germline trimming cut 0 bases from V and 2 bases from J; bases unmatched to any gene: 4. The CDR3 spans 16 residues. Germline assignment: CDR1 SGHRS and CDR2 YFSETQ. The CDR3 DNA reads as TGCGCCAGCAGCTTGGGAGGGGGCGTCAACACCGGGGAGCTGTTTTTT. Encoded protein: CASSLGGGVNTGELFF.